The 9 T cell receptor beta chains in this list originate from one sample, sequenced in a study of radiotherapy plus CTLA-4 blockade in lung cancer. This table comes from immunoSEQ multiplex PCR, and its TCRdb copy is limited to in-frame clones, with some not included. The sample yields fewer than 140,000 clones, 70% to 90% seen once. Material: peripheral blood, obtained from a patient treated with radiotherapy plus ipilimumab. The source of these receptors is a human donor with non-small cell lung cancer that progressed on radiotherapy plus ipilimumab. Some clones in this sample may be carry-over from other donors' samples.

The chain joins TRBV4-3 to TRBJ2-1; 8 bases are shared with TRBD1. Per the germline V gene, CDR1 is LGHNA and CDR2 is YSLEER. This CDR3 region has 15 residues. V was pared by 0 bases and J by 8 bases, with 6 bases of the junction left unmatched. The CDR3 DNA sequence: TGCGCCAGCAGCCAAGAAATTGGGACAGGCTATGAGCAGTTCTTC. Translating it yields CASSQEIGTGYEQFF.

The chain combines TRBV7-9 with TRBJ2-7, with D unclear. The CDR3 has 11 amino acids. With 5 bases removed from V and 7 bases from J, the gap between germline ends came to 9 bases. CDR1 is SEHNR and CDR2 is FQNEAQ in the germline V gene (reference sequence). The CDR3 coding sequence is TGTGCCAGCAGCCAGACCGGTGAGCAGTACTTC. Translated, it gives CASSQTGEQYF.

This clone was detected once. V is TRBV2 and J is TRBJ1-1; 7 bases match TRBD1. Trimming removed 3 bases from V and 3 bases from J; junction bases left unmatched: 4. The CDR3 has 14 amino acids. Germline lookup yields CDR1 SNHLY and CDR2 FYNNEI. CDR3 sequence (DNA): TGTGCCAGCAGTGAGGAGGGGGCGGACACTGAAGCTTTCTTT. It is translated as CASSEEGADTEAFF.

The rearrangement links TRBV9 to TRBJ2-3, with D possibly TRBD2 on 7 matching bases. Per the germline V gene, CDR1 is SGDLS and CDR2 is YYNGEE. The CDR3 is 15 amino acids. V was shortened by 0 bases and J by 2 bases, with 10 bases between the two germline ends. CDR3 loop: CASSVGGGATDTQYF. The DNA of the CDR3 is TGTGCCAGCAGCGTAGGTGGGGGGGCCACAGATACGCAGTATTTT.

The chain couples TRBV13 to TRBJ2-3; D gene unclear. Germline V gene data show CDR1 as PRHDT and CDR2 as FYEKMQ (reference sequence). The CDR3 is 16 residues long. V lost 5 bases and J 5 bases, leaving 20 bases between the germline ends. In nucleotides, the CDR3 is TGTGCCAGCAGCCCCGCCGTACTCCGGGTTCAAGATACGCAGTATTTT. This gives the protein CASSPAVLRVQDTQYF. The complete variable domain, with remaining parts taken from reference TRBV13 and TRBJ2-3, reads AAGVIQSPRHLIKEKRETATLKCYPIPRHDTVYWYQQGPGQDPQFLISFYEKMQSDKGSIPDRFSAQQFSDYHSELNMSSLELGDSALYFCASSPAVLRVQDTQYFGPGTRLTVL.

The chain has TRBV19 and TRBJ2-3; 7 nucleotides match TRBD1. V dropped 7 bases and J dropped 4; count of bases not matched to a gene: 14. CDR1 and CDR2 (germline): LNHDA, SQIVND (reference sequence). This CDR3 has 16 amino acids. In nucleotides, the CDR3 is TGTGCCAGTAATCCCGGGTCAGGGGGTGGGGCAGATACGCAGTATTTT. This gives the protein CASNPGSGGGADTQYF.

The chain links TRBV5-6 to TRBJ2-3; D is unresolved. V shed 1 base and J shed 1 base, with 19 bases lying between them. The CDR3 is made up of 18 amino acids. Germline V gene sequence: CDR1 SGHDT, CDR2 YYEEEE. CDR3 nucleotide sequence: TGTGCCAGCAGCTTGACATGGCGCCAAGGCTATCGCACAGATACGCAGTATTTT. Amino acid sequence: CASSLTWRQGYRTDTQYF. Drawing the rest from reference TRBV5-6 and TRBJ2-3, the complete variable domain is DAGVTQSPTHLIKTRGQQVTLRCSPKSGHDTVSWYQQALGQGPQFIFQYYEEEERQRGNFPDRFSGHQFPNYSSELNVNALLLGDSALYLCASSLTWRQGYRTDTQYFGPGTRLTVL.

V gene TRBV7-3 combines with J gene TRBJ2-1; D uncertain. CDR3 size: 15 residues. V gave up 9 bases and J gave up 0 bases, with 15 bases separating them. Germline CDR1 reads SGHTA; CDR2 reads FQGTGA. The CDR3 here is CASNLGHGSYNEQFF. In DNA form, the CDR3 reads TGTGCCAGTAATCTAGGCCATGGCTCCTACAATGAGCAGTTCTTC.

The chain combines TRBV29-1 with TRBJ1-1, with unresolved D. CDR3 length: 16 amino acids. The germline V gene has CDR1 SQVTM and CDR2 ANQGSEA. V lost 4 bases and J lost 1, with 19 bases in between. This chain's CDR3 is CSVGGLGYSENTEAFF. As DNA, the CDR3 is TGCAGCGTTGGAGGACTCGGCTACTCCGAGAACACTGAAGCTTTCTTT.